These T cell receptor beta chains were read from a single sample in a study of blood T cell repertoires in COVID-19. This table comes from immunoSEQ multiplex PCR, and its TCRdb copy is limited to in-frame clones, with some not included. The table lists some 110,000 clones, roughly nine tenths of them singletons. Sequencing input: peripheral blood. The receptors were gathered from a human donor in a cohort sampled during active COVID-19. CDR3s include the opening cysteine and the closing phenylalanine or tryptophan. A D gene is named only where the DNA matches it firmly. A clone size is listed for some rows: how often the clone was seen (once, few, many), or a class if it is expanded.

.,.,TRBJ1-3,TRBV28,CASSPPSSSGNTIYF,TGTGCCAGCAGTCCCCCATCCAGCTCTGGAAACACCATATATTTT
.,few,TRBJ1-1,TRBV4-3,CASSQERTVNTEAFF,TGCGCCAGCAGCCAAGAACGGACAGTTAACACTGAAGCTTTCTTT
.,.,TRBJ2-6,TRBV7-3,CASNRGNSGANVLTF,TGTGCCAGCAACCGGGGGAACTCTGGGGCCAACGTCCTGACTTTC
.,.,TRBJ2-3,TRBV12-3/TRBV12-4,CASSFGGDTQYF,TGTGCCAGCAGTTTCGGTGGAGATACGCAGTATTTT
.,.,TRBJ2-1,TRBV9,CASSVGGRGAYNEQFF,TGTGCCAGCAGCGTAGGAGGCAGGGGGGCCTACAATGAGCAGTTCTTC
TRBD1,.,TRBJ2-7,TRBV28,CASRATGAGVSEQYF,TGTGCCAGCAGGGCAACAGGGGCTGGTGTCTCCGAGCAGTACTTC
TRBD2,.,TRBJ2-1,TRBV28,CASSSRASGIAGNNEQFF,TGTGCCAGCAGTTCTCGAGCCTCCGGAATAGCGGGGAACAATGAGCAGTTCTTC
TRBD1,.,TRBJ1-4,TRBV5-1,CASRGQGNEKLFF,TGCGCCAGCAGGGGACAGGGAAATGAAAAACTGTTTTTT
.,.,TRBJ2-3,TRBV2,CASAPLEGTVGDTQYF,TGTGCCAGCGCTCCCCTGGAGGGGACCGTGGGAGATACGCAGTATTTT
.,.,TRBJ2-1,TRBV6-1,CASSEAGGKGGNEQFF,TGTGCCAGCAGTGAAGCAGGAGGGAAGGGTGGAAATGAGCAGTTCTTC
.,.,TRBJ2-2,TRBV4-3,CASSQTELNTGELFF,TGCGCCAGCAGCCAGACTGAACTGAACACCGGGGAGCTGTTTTTT
TRBD1,.,TRBJ1-5,TRBV6-1,CASSETGHQPQHF,TGTGCCAGCAGTGAGACAGGGCACCAGCCCCAGCATTTT
.,.,TRBJ1-2,TRBV7-2,CASSLVSDFYGYTF,TGTGCCAGCAGCTTAGTGTCTGACTTCTATGGCTACACCTTC
.,.,TRBJ2-3,TRBV7-9,CASSIHSGNTDTQYF,TGTGCCAGCAGCATCCATAGCGGTAACACAGATACGCAGTATTTT
.,.,TRBJ2-7,TRBV2,CASTDSPSYEQYF,TGTGCCAGCACGGACAGTCCGTCCTACGAGCAGTACTTC
.,.,TRBJ2-1,TRBV11-3,CASSSRGAGNEQFF,TGTGCCAGCAGCTCTCGTGGGGCTGGCAATGAGCAGTTCTTC
.,.,TRBJ2-1,TRBV24-1,CATGGSMEVAEQFF,TGTGCCACCGGCGGGTCTATGGAGGTTGCCGAGCAGTTCTTC
.,.,TRBJ2-1,TRBV12-3/TRBV12-4,CASSPLDGGARFF,TGTGCCAGCAGTCCTCTAGATGGGGGGGCGAGGTTCTTC
.,.,TRBJ2-3,TRBV5-1,CASSFQGGSTDTQYF,TGCGCCAGCAGCTTTCAGGGGGGAAGCACAGATACGCAGTATTTT
TRBD1,.,TRBJ1-6,TRBV2,CASSPGQGGLSSPLHF,TGTGCCAGCAGTCCGGGACAGGGTGGTTTAAGTTCACCCCTCCACTTT
.,.,TRBJ2-5,TRBV6-5,CASSSSGSGTQYF,TGTGCCAGCAGCTCCTCCGGTAGTGGGACCCAGTACTTC
TRBD1,.,TRBJ2-7,TRBV6-5,CASSPPGQITYEQYF,TGTGCCAGCAGTCCACCGGGACAGATTACCTACGAGCAGTACTTC
.,medium-sized,TRBJ1-1,TRBV2,CASRTGEGRGSTEAFF,TGTGCCAGCAGAACAGGTGAGGGGCGGGGGAGCACTGAAGCTTTCTTT
TRBD1,.,TRBJ2-3,TRBV6-1,CASSVATGQGGTDTQYF,TGTGCCAGCAGTGTAGCCACGGGACAGGGCGGCACAGATACGCAGTATTTT
TRBD2,.,TRBJ2-3,TRBV2,CASSELAGNTDTQYF,TGTGCCAGCAGTGAACTAGCGGGGAACACAGATACGCAGTATTTT
TRBD1,.,TRBJ2-5,TRBV6-5,CASSRTGETQYF,TGTGCCAGCAGTCGGACAGGAGAGACCCAGTACTTC
TRBD1,.,TRBJ1-4,TRBV23-1,CASSQSLRGPEKLFF,TGCGCCAGCAGTCAATCCCTCAGGGGGCCTGAAAAACTGTTTTTT
.,.,TRBJ1-2,TRBV5-6,CASSPTTDRTNYGYTF,TGTGCCAGCAGCCCCACAACGGACAGAACTAACTATGGCTACACCTTC
.,.,TRBJ1-4,TRBV18,CASSLRGQTNEKLFF,TGTGCCAGCTCACTGAGGGGACAAACTAATGAAAAACTGTTTTTT
TRBD1,.,TRBJ2-1,TRBV2,CASSPTGPYNEQFF,TGTGCCAGCAGCCCGACAGGGCCCTACAATGAGCAGTTCTTC
.,.,TRBJ1-5,TRBV28,CASHRALNQPQHF,TGTGCCAGCCACAGGGCCCTCAATCAGCCCCAGCATTTT
TRBD1,.,TRBJ1-2,TRBV28,CASSLPGQGSSYGYTF,TGTGCCAGCAGTTTACCGGGACAGGGGTCAAGCTATGGCTACACCTTC
.,.,TRBJ2-5,TRBV18,CASSPPSKPSQETQYF,TGTGCCAGCTCACCACCCTCCAAGCCATCCCAAGAGACCCAGTACTTC
TRBD1,.,TRBJ2-7,TRBV28,CASGQAPFPYEQYF,TGTGCCAGCGGACAGGCCCCGTTTCCCTACGAGCAGTACTTC
TRBD1,.,TRBJ2-3,TRBV6-2/TRBV6-3,CASSYRRQGRTDTQYF,TGTGCCAGCAGTTACCGGCGACAGGGGCGCACAGATACGCAGTATTTT
.,.,TRBJ1-3,TRBV5-1,CASSLDGSSGNTIYF,TGCGCCAGCAGCTTGGACGGGAGCTCTGGAAACACCATATATTTT
.,.,TRBJ1-2,TRBV18,CASSPSPGQTNYGYTF,TGTGCCAGCTCACCATCCCCGGGACAAACTAACTATGGCTACACCTTC